The 3 T cell receptor beta chains given below trace back to one sample, sequenced in a study of Ad26.COV2.S vaccination and SARS-CoV-2 variants. Profiled with immunoSEQ multiplex PCR; TCRdb holds only in-frame clones, not every one. The repertoire holds under 300,000 clones, with approximately 88% as singletons. Specified treatment: around 19 received Ad26.COV2.S at low or high dose, single or two shots; 5 received placebo; per-sample allocation not given. The investigators took samples on day 63 after the first vaccine or placebo injection. This specimen consisted of peripheral blood, obtained in a trial of Ad26.COV2.S vaccine versus placebo. All receptors derive from a person between 18 and 59 years old who received the Ad26.COV2.S COVID-19 vaccine or a placebo.

This clone has a single count. The chain is built from TRBV19 and TRBJ1-2; D is uncertain. Germline values: CDR1 LNHDA, CDR2 SQIVND (reference sequence). V was pared by 7 bases and J by 1 base, with 10 bases between. The CDR3 extends over 13 amino acids. The CDR3 region has the DNA TGTGCCAGTACCTTGAACATTAACTATGGCTACACCTTC. Encoded protein: CASTLNINYGYTF.

CDR3 DNA sequence: TGTGCCAGCAGCTTTATCGCGGGGGGAGATACGCAGTATTTT. This codes for CASSFIAGGDTQYF. J is TRBJ2-3 and V is TRBV7-9; 8 bases are a match to TRBD2. The CDR3 is 14 amino acids. Per germline, CDR1 SEHNR and CDR2 FQNEAQ (reference sequence). The ends lost 3 bases at V and 5 bases at J; junction bases unmatched: 4.

This rearrangement joins TRBV12-5 to TRBJ1-2; a possible D gene is TRBD1 (5 bases). V was shortened by 0 bases and J by 4 bases, with 18 bases between the two germline ends. The CDR3 is 17 residues long. Germline-derived CDR1 and CDR2 are LGHNT and FRNRAP. For the CDR3, the DNA is TGTGCTAGTGGTTTGGTACTTGGCAGGGAACCGAGCTATGGCTACACCTTC. It specifies CASGLVLGREPSYGYTF.